This T cell receptor (beta chain) was retrieved from a study of T cells in Graves' hyperthyroidism and ophthalmopathy. CDR1 is LGHNA and CDR2 is YNFKEQ in the germline V gene. V lost 0 bases to trimming and J lost 0 bases, with 9 bases between them. CDR3 length: 16 residues. Amplified regions were TCR beta CDR3 sequences from RNA transcripts. Researchers ran a first-round RT-PCR on the TCR CDR3 using the HTBI primer set. TCRdb analysed the multiplex PCR reads with MiXCR anew, one entry per CDR3 protein. The sample yields 250,000 to 300,000 distinct CDR3 sequences, 13% to 15% seen once. Patients aged 18 to 65 with hyperthyroidism were newly diagnosed, with duration under 2 months.

The TCR comes from a woman between 40 and 50 years old with Graves' hyperthyroidism that later progressed to Graves' ophthalmopathy. Sequenced sample: blood. V gene TRBV4-2 combines with J gene TRBJ1-5, with a weak D call TRBD1 (5 bases). The CDR3 is CASSQDWGSSNQPQHF. CDR3 coding DNA: TGTGCCAGCAGCCAAGATTGGGGGAGTAGCAATCAGCCCCAGCATTTT.